Listed below are T cell receptor beta chains from one sample, sequenced in a study of response to subunit inactivated influenza vaccine. Each CDR3 protein gets one entry after TCRdb re-called the RT-PCR reads with MiXCR. Among fewer than 600,000 distinct CDR3 sequences, approximately 6.9% were seen once, and the ten largest hold around 13%. The sample consisted of PBMCs from blood, taken around 2 years after vaccination. These receptors were taken from a man in his fifties or sixties who received an inactivated influenza vaccine. The CDR3 runs from the conserved cysteine through the conserved F or W. Fields, in order: J gene, V gene, clone size, CDR3 protein. Only some rows state a clone size, as once, few, many or a class for expanded clones.

j_call: TRBJ1-1; v_call: TRBV6-2/TRBV6-3; clone_size: few; cdr3_aa: CASSYSTGANTEAFF
j_call: TRBJ2-1; v_call: TRBV7-2; clone_size: few; cdr3_aa: CASSSQIAGGGNEQFF
j_call: TRBJ2-5; v_call: TRBV12-3/TRBV12-4; clone_size: NA; cdr3_aa: CASSFGYKETQYF
j_call: TRBJ2-2; v_call: TRBV4-3; clone_size: NA; cdr3_aa: CASSQGAWNTGELFF
j_call: TRBJ1-1; v_call: TRBV5-1; clone_size: NA; cdr3_aa: CASSMDRANTEAFF
j_call: TRBJ1-5; v_call: TRBV7-2; clone_size: few; cdr3_aa: CASSLDVGNQPQHF
j_call: TRBJ2-7; v_call: TRBV7-9; clone_size: NA; cdr3_aa: CASSSDREGYF
j_call: TRBJ2-6; v_call: TRBV11-2; clone_size: NA; cdr3_aa: CASSVTGPGANVLTF
j_call: TRBJ2-7; v_call: TRBV20-1; clone_size: NA; cdr3_aa: CSASTGPSYEQYF
j_call: TRBJ1-4; v_call: TRBV12-3/TRBV12-4; clone_size: few; cdr3_aa: CASSPRGRVEKLFF
j_call: TRBJ2-5; v_call: TRBV7-2; clone_size: few; cdr3_aa: CASSQERRVGETQYF
j_call: TRBJ2-7; v_call: TRBV6-2/TRBV6-3; clone_size: many; cdr3_aa: CASSRDSLYEQYF
j_call: TRBJ2-5; v_call: TRBV7-9; clone_size: many; cdr3_aa: CASSKGIQETQYF
j_call: TRBJ2-7; v_call: TRBV5-1; clone_size: NA; cdr3_aa: CASSPGALRLADLKQYF
j_call: TRBJ2-3; v_call: TRBV4-2; clone_size: few; cdr3_aa: CASSQDVGDTQYF
j_call: TRBJ2-4; v_call: TRBV12-3/TRBV12-4; clone_size: few; cdr3_aa: CASSLWGGENIQYF
j_call: TRBJ1-5; v_call: TRBV28; clone_size: few; cdr3_aa: CASSSGQGYQPQHF
j_call: TRBJ2-1; v_call: TRBV20-1; clone_size: NA; cdr3_aa: CSASRPGGSYNEQFF
j_call: TRBJ1-5; v_call: TRBV20-1; clone_size: few; cdr3_aa: CSASRQGGQPQHF
j_call: TRBJ2-7; v_call: TRBV29-1; clone_size: few; cdr3_aa: CSALGGSFYEQYF
j_call: TRBJ2-1; v_call: TRBV2; clone_size: few; cdr3_aa: CASSVASGGHEFF
j_call: TRBJ2-1; v_call: TRBV7-2; clone_size: few; cdr3_aa: CASSTRTGEGEQFF
j_call: TRBJ2-3; v_call: TRBV29-1; clone_size: many; cdr3_aa: CSVGYTDTQYF
j_call: TRBJ2-1; v_call: TRBV20-1; clone_size: NA; cdr3_aa: CSARGQGTLNEQFF
j_call: TRBJ2-7; v_call: TRBV6-2/TRBV6-3; clone_size: once; cdr3_aa: CASSYLTGNLYEQYF
j_call: TRBJ1-4; v_call: TRBV12-3/TRBV12-4; clone_size: many; cdr3_aa: CASSPGRGGEKLVF
j_call: TRBJ2-2; v_call: TRBV7-9; clone_size: many; cdr3_aa: CASSKTGGRAGELFF
j_call: TRBJ2-1; v_call: TRBV20-1; clone_size: many; cdr3_aa: CSARTTFHSGSYNEQFF
j_call: TRBJ2-1; v_call: TRBV25-1; clone_size: many; cdr3_aa: CASKLHEQFF
j_call: TRBJ1-2; v_call: TRBV4-1; clone_size: few; cdr3_aa: CASSQGDRTFGYGYTF
j_call: TRBJ2-3; v_call: TRBV29-1; clone_size: NA; cdr3_aa: CSVGSGRADTQYF